Sequencing of this T cell receptor (beta chain) was carried out in a study of blood T cell repertoires in COVID-19. About the research overall: The samples span acute and convalescent COVID-19 from the United States, Italy and Spain.

Germline lookup yields CDR1 GTSNPN and CDR2 SVGIG (reference sequence). Trimming stripped 0 bases from V and 4 bases from J, with 12 bases between. This CDR3 has 15 residues. The method was immunoSEQ multiplex PCR; TCRdb's version includes in-frame clones alone and lacks a portion of them. The sample lists 75,000 to 90,000 clones; over 65% were seen once. This clone has a single count. Sequencing input: peripheral blood. V is TRBV30 and J is TRBJ1-4, with D perhaps TRBD1 (6 bases). The source is a human donor in a cohort sampled during active COVID-19. The CDR3 region has the DNA TGTGCCTGGAGTGTAACCGGACAGAATAATGAAAAACTGTTTTTT. Protein sequence: CAWSVTGQNNEKLFF.